These T cell receptor beta chains were read from a single sample in a study of beta chain features in type 1 diabetes. Produced via immunoSEQ multiplex PCR; TCRdb's table is partial and in-frame only. The profile shows 300,000 to 450,000 clones, around an eighth of them singletons. Sequenced sample: naive CD4+ T cells from blood. The receptor source for this set is a woman aged 18-29 years with type 1 diabetes. Both conserved end residues are trimmed from each CDR3. D genes are given only for firm matches.

v_gene: TRBV4-1
d_gene: TRBD2
CDR3aa: ASSQETGTSIKQY

v_gene: TRBV7-3
d_gene: -
CDR3aa: ASSLNRDNEQY

v_gene: TRBV7-9
d_gene: -
CDR3aa: ASSVGTTDTQY

v_gene: TRBV7-9
d_gene: -
CDR3aa: ASSLVNTGNEQF

v_gene: TRBV6-5
d_gene: TRBD1
CDR3aa: AISPTGNQPQH

v_gene: TRBV15
d_gene: TRBD2
CDR3aa: ATSSLRGENIQY

v_gene: TRBV9
d_gene: TRBD2
CDR3aa: ASSVAAGVAHEQY

v_gene: TRBV7-9
d_gene: -
CDR3aa: ASSLGTDSGGNTEAF

v_gene: TRBV7-2
d_gene: TRBD1
CDR3aa: ASSMDRGNQPQH

v_gene: TRBV5-6
d_gene: TRBD1
CDR3aa: ASSLQAGGPYEQY

v_gene: TRBV28
d_gene: -
CDR3aa: ASSAPYEQY

v_gene: TRBV5-1
d_gene: -
CDR3aa: ASSLGGKVEAF

v_gene: TRBV29-1
d_gene: -
CDR3aa: SVLYRDGSGTEAF

v_gene: TRBV2
d_gene: -
CDR3aa: ASSVRATSSSYNEQF

v_gene: TRBV14
d_gene: -
CDR3aa: ASSQVGREETQY

v_gene: TRBV18
d_gene: TRBD2
CDR3aa: ASSPSGSGTGELF